These T cell receptor beta chains were read from a single sample in a study of blood T cell repertoires in COVID-19. Generated by immunoSEQ multiplex PCR, the TCRdb table keeps only in-frame clones and is missing some. The sample consists of 50,000 to 70,000 clones, around 79% of them appearing once. The sequenced sample consisted of peripheral blood. The receptor source for this set is a human donor in a cohort sampled during active COVID-19. CDR3s include the opening cysteine and the closing phenylalanine or tryptophan. Each record gives: D gene, J gene, clone size, V gene, CDR3 protein, CDR3 DNA. The D gene is left open where the match is weak. Clone size is not always given. Where it is, it says once, few, many or a class for expanded clones.

>-|TRBJ2-7|-|TRBV12-5
CASGYDSSYEQYF
TGTGCTAGTGGATACGATAGCTCCTACGAGCAGTACTTC
>-|TRBJ1-1|-|TRBV2
CASSGGRVAFEAFF
TGTGCCAGCAGTGGGGGGCGGGTGGCTTTTGAAGCTTTCTTT
>-|TRBJ2-1|-|TRBV6-5
CASSYQLVGPSNEQFF
TGTGCCAGCAGTTATCAGCTTGTGGGGCCGTCCAATGAGCAGTTCTTC
>-|TRBJ1-1|once|TRBV27
CASSFGGNTEAFF
TGTGCCAGCAGTTTCGGGGGGAACACTGAAGCTTTCTTT
>TRBD1|TRBJ1-2|-|TRBV19
CASSPGTGGSYGYTF
TGTGCCAGTAGTCCGGGGACAGGCGGGAGCTATGGCTACACCTTC
>-|TRBJ1-5|-|TRBV30
CAWSTGKTGFQPQHF
TGTGCCTGGAGTACCGGGAAAACAGGGTTCCAGCCCCAGCATTTT
>TRBD1|TRBJ1-1|many|TRBV7-9
CALTGGPMNTEAFF
TGTGCCCTGACAGGGGGCCCCATGAACACTGAAGCTTTCTTT
>TRBD1|TRBJ1-2|once|TRBV6-5
CASRWDRSYGYTF
TGTGCCAGCAGGTGGGACAGATCCTATGGCTACACCTTC
>-|TRBJ1-2|-|TRBV7-8
CASSLPLGAGNYGYTF
TGTGCCAGCAGCTTACCCCTAGGGGCCGGGAACTATGGCTACACCTTC
>-|TRBJ2-6|once|TRBV10-2
CASMLHASSGANVLTF
TGCGCCAGCATGCTCCACGCGAGCTCTGGGGCCAACGTCCTGACTTTC
>-|TRBJ2-7|-|TRBV7-2
CASRTQESSYEQYF
TGTGCCAGCAGGACACAGGAGAGCTCCTACGAGCAGTACTTC
>-|TRBJ2-7|-|TRBV7-6
CASSLGSDSSYEQYF
TGTGCCAGCAGCTTGGGGTCGGACAGTTCCTACGAGCAGTACTTC
>-|TRBJ1-4|-|TRBV3-1/TRBV3-2
CASSQDLIGGKLFF
TGTGCCAGCAGCCAAGATTTGATAGGGGGTAAACTGTTTTTT
>TRBD2|TRBJ2-7|-|TRBV27
CASNQAGGPSHEQYF
TGTGCCAGCAACCAAGCGGGAGGGCCGTCCCACGAGCAGTACTTC
>TRBD2|TRBJ2-3|-|TRBV7-2
CASSLAQERAAGGDF
TGTGCCAGCAGCTTAGCGCAAGAAAGGGCAGCGGGAGGGGATTTT
>TRBD2|TRBJ2-7|-|TRBV15
CATSRGPGGYEQYF
TGTGCCACCAGCAGAGGCCCGGGAGGGTACGAGCAGTACTTC
>TRBD1|TRBJ2-3|-|TRBV3-1/TRBV3-2
CASSQDQGVSSTDTQYF
TGTGCCAGCAGCCAAGATCAGGGGGTATCAAGCACAGATACGCAGTATTTT
>-|TRBJ1-5|-|TRBV19
CASSSVREGSNQPQHF
TGTGCCAGTAGTTCTGTTAGGGAGGGGAGCAATCAGCCCCAGCATTTT
>-|TRBJ1-2|-|TRBV19
CASSTGVLFYGYTF
TGTGCCAGTAGTACGGGGGTCTTATTCTATGGCTACACCTTC
>TRBD1|TRBJ2-6|-|TRBV7-9
CASSLVGDRVTGANVLTF
TGTGCCAGCAGCTTAGTGGGGGACAGGGTGACTGGGGCCAACGTCCTGACTTTC
>TRBD1|TRBJ2-7|-|TRBV19
CASSIGSDRVYEQYF
TGTGCCAGTAGTATAGGCAGCGACAGGGTCTACGAGCAGTACTTC
>-|TRBJ2-3|-|TRBV15
CATSQMGRGLLTDTQYF
TGTGCCACCAGCCAAATGGGGCGGGGGCTACTCACAGATACGCAGTATTTT
>-|TRBJ1-5|few|TRBV19
CASSPGGDPQHF
TGTGCCAGTAGTCCGGGGGGGGATCCCCAGCATTTT
>-|TRBJ1-1|-|TRBV7-9
CASSFGLMNTEAFF
TGTGCCAGCAGCTTCGGGTTGATGAACACTGAAGCTTTCTTT
>-|TRBJ1-3|-|TRBV28
CASSFDGEGISGNTIYF
TGTGCCAGCAGTTTTGACGGGGAGGGAATCTCTGGAAACACCATATATTTT
>TRBD2|TRBJ2-2|once|TRBV7-9
CASSSGKLPGLGRPGELFF
TGTGCCAGCAGCTCCGGGAAATTGCCGGGACTAGGTCGCCCGGGGGAGCTGTTTTTT
>TRBD1|TRBJ2-5|-|TRBV18
CASSGGQALQETQYF
TGTGCCAGCTCGGGGGGACAGGCTCTTCAAGAGACCCAGTACTTC
>TRBD1|TRBJ2-7|-|TRBV10-1
CASSNGGTGYEQYF
TGCGCCAGCAGCAACGGGGGGACAGGGTACGAGCAGTACTTC
>TRBD1|TRBJ1-2|-|TRBV28
CASSIRQGSSYGYTF
TGTGCCAGCAGTATCCGACAGGGAAGCAGCTATGGCTACACCTTC
>TRBD1|TRBJ2-7|-|TRBV15
CATSPRTGGVYEQYF
TGTGCCACCAGCCCAAGGACAGGGGGCGTTTACGAGCAGTACTTC
>-|TRBJ1-5|-|TRBV18
CASSPPGRVQPQHF
TGTGCCAGCTCACCACCGGGCAGGGTTCAGCCCCAGCATTTT
>TRBD2|TRBJ2-7|-|TRBV4-3
CASSQERYSSYPGRVPYEQYF
TGCGCCAGCAGCCAAGAGAGGTATTCTAGTTATCCAGGGAGGGTCCCCTACGAGCAGTACTTC
>-|TRBJ1-5|-|TRBV6-5
CASRRQAYQPQHF
TGTGCCAGCAGGAGACAGGCGTATCAGCCCCAGCATTTT
>TRBD1|TRBJ1-5|-|TRBV10-1
CASNEPGQGNQPQHF
TGCGCCAGCAACGAACCGGGACAGGGGAATCAGCCCCAGCATTTT
>TRBD1|TRBJ2-7|-|TRBV27
CASSLGQGGYEQYF
TGTGCCAGCAGTTTAGGACAGGGGGGCTACGAGCAGTACTTC
>TRBD1|TRBJ2-7|-|TRBV7-8
CASSLAGDRGYEQYF
TGTGCCAGCAGCTTAGCAGGGGACAGGGGTTACGAGCAGTACTTC
>-|TRBJ1-6|-|TRBV10-3
CAISEEGDIGSYNSPLHF
TGTGCCATCAGTGAGGAGGGGGACATTGGGTCCTATAATTCACCCCTCCACTTT
>TRBD1|TRBJ1-5|-|TRBV12-5
CASGLVRGGTGVISNQPQHF
TGTGCTAGTGGTTTGGTAAGAGGGGGGACAGGGGTAATCAGCAATCAGCCCCAGCATTTT
>-|TRBJ1-2|once|TRBV5-1
CASSQTGNYGYTF
TGCGCCAGCAGCCAAACAGGGAACTATGGCTACACCTTC
>-|TRBJ1-2|-|TRBV3-1/TRBV3-2
CASSRSQYYGYTF
TGTGCCAGCAGCCGTTCGCAGTACTATGGCTACACCTTC
>TRBD1|TRBJ1-1|-|TRBV4-1
CASSQARDRGLFGPEAFF
TGCGCCAGCAGCCAGGCCCGGGACAGGGGGCTTTTTGGTCCTGAAGCTTTCTTT
>TRBD2|TRBJ2-7|-|TRBV6-6
CASTDDGLASGEQYF
TGTGCCAGCACCGACGACGGACTAGCGTCCGGCGAGCAGTACTTC
>-|TRBJ2-7|-|TRBV7-2
CASSEMGHAPYEQYF
TGTGCCAGCAGCGAAATGGGACATGCGCCCTACGAGCAGTACTTC
>TRBD2|TRBJ2-4|-|TRBV7-2
CASSIRLAGAQAKNIQYF
TGTGCCAGCAGCATCCGACTAGCGGGAGCCCAAGCCAAAAACATTCAGTACTTC
>-|TRBJ2-1|once|TRBV9
CASSVGSGRTYNEQFF
TGTGCCAGCAGCGTGGGCTCGGGAAGGACCTACAATGAGCAGTTCTTC
>TRBD1|TRBJ2-7|-|TRBV6-6
CASSYATGPYEQYF
TGTGCCAGCAGTTACGCGACAGGGCCCTACGAGCAGTACTTC
>-|TRBJ1-2|-|TRBV6-6
CASSYSAGALGYTF
TGTGCCAGCAGTTACTCGGCAGGGGCGCTTGGCTACACCTTC
>-|TRBJ2-5|-|TRBV9
CASSVYPKGEKTQYF
TGTGCCAGCAGCGTTTACCCGAAGGGAGAGAAGACCCAGTACTTC
>TRBD2|TRBJ2-7|-|TRBV19
CASSMNSGRFHEQYF
TGTGCCAGTAGTATGAATAGCGGGAGGTTCCACGAGCAGTACTTC
>-|TRBJ2-7|-|TRBV5-4
CASSPAGASYEQYF
TGTGCCAGCAGCCCAGCAGGGGCCTCCTACGAGCAGTACTTC
>-|TRBJ2-7|once|TRBV27
CASSPDSGTASYEQYF
TGTGCCAGCAGCCCTGATTCCGGGACTGCTTCCTACGAGCAGTACTTC
>TRBD1|TRBJ1-2|-|TRBV11-2
CASSLEAGGAFGYTF
TGTGCCAGCAGCTTAGAAGCAGGGGGCGCATTTGGCTACACCTTC
>-|TRBJ1-1|many|TRBV18
CASSPPAGMRTEAFF
TGTGCCAGCTCACCACCGGCGGGGATGAGGACTGAAGCTTTCTTT
>TRBD1|TRBJ1-2|-|TRBV11-2
CASSLGGQGPSYTF
TGTGCCAGCAGCTTAGGGGGACAGGGCCCATCCTACACCTTC
>-|TRBJ1-1|-|TRBV4-3
CASSQDWESSEAFF
TGCGCCAGCAGCCAAGATTGGGAGAGCTCTGAAGCTTTCTTT
>-|TRBJ2-7|-|TRBV28
CASTPKEGWEEQYF
TGTGCCAGCACCCCAAAGGAGGGTTGGGAAGAGCAGTACTTC
>-|TRBJ1-2|-|TRBV10-3
CAISGRQDYGYTF
TGTGCCATCAGTGGTCGACAGGACTATGGCTACACCTTC
>TRBD2|TRBJ2-7|-|TRBV6-6
CASSRVRTEISGNYEQYF
TGTGCCAGCAGTCGGGTCCGGACAGAGATTAGCGGGAACTACGAGCAGTACTTC
>-|TRBJ1-6|-|TRBV9
CASSVDGGFNSPLHF
TGTGCCAGCAGCGTAGATGGAGGTTTTAATTCACCCCTCCACTTT
>-|TRBJ2-7|-|TRBV5-1
CASSLAVGAYEQYF
TGCGCCAGCAGCTTGGCTGTAGGGGCCTACGAGCAGTACTTC